A single T cell receptor beta chain is shown here with its context. Antigen unknown. TCRdb reprocessed the reads via MiXCR and lists one record per CDR3 protein. The top ten clones hold about 23% of a sample with roughly 200,000 distinct CDR3 sequences, about a sixth of them seen once. The data stem from a study of T cell repertoires in cytomegalovirus infection. Whole-study context: An indication of both CMV infection and matching HLA type came from public TCR beta signatures.

Deletions cut 4 bases from V and 2 bases from J, with 19 bases between. This CDR3 spans 17 amino acids. Overall study results and limits: Of the TCR beta families, the public ones yielded a cumulative frequency that identified carriers of CMV plus the relevant HLA.

The sequenced material came from CD8+ T cells from PBMCs. The TCR originated in a human donor in good health (CMV status not recorded). Some clones in this sample may be carry-over from other donors' samples. The rearrangement joins TRBV12-3 or TRBV12-4 to TRBJ2-3; perhaps TRBD2 as D (5 bases). The CDR3 bases are TGTGCCAGCAGTTCAGGTCGGCAAACGGAGGACACAGATACGCAGTATTTT. This gives the protein CASSSGRQTEDTDTQYF.